The present entry profiles one T cell receptor beta chain with its context. The record originates from a study of blood T cell repertoires in COVID-19. For the study at large: Samples representing acute and convalescent COVID-19 were sourced from the United States, Italy and Spain. From T cells, B-cell-depleted T cells, or PBMCs came the material, which was cDNA or gDNA.

Study processing details: Reference gene primer amplification yielded estimated nucleated cell counts. Data came from immunoSEQ multiplex PCR; TCRdb stores just in-frame clones and leaves some out. V and J calls and clone size are given by that table; D and trimming were obtained from the DNA. The data hold roughly 200,000 clones, with roughly four fifths observed a single time. With 5 bases clipped from V and 5 bases from J, the junction kept 12 bases outside the gene matches. CDR1 and CDR2 from the germline V gene are LNHDA and SQIVND (reference sequence). The CDR3 spans 16 residues. This chain uses TRBV19 with TRBJ2-1; 7 nucleotides align to TRBD1. The receptor was derived from a man aged 45 to 65 who had recovered from COVID-19. The sequenced material came from peripheral blood. In DNA form, the CDR3 reads TGTGCCAGTAGTGGACACACAGGGGATCGGGACAATGAGCAGTTCTTC. Its protein product is CASSGHTGDRDNEQFF.